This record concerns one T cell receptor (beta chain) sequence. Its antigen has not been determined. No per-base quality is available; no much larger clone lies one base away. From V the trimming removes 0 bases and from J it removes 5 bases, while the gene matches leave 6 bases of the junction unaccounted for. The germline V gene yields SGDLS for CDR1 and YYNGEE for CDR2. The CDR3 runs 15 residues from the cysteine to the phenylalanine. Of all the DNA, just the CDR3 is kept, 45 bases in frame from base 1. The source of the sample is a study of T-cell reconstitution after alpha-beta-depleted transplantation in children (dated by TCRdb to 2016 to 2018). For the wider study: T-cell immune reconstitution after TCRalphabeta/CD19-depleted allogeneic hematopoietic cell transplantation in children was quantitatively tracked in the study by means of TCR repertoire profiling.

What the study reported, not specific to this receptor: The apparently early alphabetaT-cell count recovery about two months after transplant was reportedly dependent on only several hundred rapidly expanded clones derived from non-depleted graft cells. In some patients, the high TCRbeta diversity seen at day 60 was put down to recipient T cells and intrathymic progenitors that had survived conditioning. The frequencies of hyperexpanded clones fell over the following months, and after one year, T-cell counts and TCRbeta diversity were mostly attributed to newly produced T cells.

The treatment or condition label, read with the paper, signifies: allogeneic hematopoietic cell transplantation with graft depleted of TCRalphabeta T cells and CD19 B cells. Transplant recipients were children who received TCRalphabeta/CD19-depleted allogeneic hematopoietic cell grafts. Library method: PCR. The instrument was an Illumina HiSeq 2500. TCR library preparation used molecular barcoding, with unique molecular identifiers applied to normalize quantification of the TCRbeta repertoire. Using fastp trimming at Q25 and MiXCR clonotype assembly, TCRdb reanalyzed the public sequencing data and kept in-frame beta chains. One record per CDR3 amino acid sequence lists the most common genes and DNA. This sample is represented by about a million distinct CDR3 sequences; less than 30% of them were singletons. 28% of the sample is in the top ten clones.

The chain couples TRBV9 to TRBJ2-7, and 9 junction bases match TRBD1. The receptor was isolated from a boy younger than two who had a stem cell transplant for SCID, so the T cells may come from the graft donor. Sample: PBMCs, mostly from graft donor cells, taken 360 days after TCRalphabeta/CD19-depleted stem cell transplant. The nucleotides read TGTGCCAGCAGCGTAGCTGGGACAGGGCTCAACGAGCAGTACTTC. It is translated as CASSVAGTGLNEQYF.